The 3 T cell receptor beta chains below come from one sample, sequenced in a study of identical twins. TCRdb re-analysed the 5' RACE reads in MiXCR, keeping a single row per CDR3 protein. Of about 570,000 distinct CDR3 sequences listed, more than 9% are singletons. The same sample was also used in a study of yellow fever vaccine responses in identical twins.

The sequencing sample was made of PBMCs. The origin of the receptors is a woman under 30 in good health.

This clonotype has just a few counts. The chain employs TRBV9 and TRBJ1-2; 9 positions agree with TRBD1. The germline CDR1 and CDR2 sequences are SGDLS and YYNGEE. V shed 0 bases and J 6 bases; nucleotides not matched to a gene: 9. This CDR3 has 16 residues. CDR3 amino acids: CASSVDSMTGGHGYTF. The CDR3 DNA is TGTGCCAGCAGCGTAGACTCCATGACAGGGGGTCATGGCTACACCTTC.

This clonotype was seen at least ten times. Written as DNA, the CDR3 is TGTGCCAGCAGCTTGTTACAGGGTCACGAGCAGTACTTC. Translating it yields CASSLLQGHEQYF. This rearrangement joins TRBV7-2 to TRBJ2-7; a possible D gene is TRBD1 (6 bases). Trimming removed 3 bases at V and 5 bases at J, with 11 bases between. CDR1 is SGHTA, CDR2 FQGNSA, per germline. CDR3 length equals 13 residues.

The gene calls are TRBV28 and TRBJ2-3; 7 bases agree with TRBD2. The CDR3 loop spans 17 amino acids. V gave up 5 bases and J gave up 4 bases; unmatched junction bases: 15. Germline V gene data show CDR1 as MDHEN and CDR2 as SYDVKM. The CDR3 coding sequence is TGTGCCAGCAGTCCCACAGCGGGATCCACCGGGGCAGATACGCAGTATTTT. It is translated as CASSPTAGSTGADTQYF.